Sequencing of this TCR beta chain was carried out in a study of T-cell memory formation after mild COVID-19 (dated by TCRdb to the early 2020s). About the investigation overall: TCR sequence clusters from the two donors were largely donor specific. In a couple of donors, T-cell clones that expanded and contracted after mild COVID-19 were tracked by sequencing TCRalpha and TCRbeta repertoires over time. Two young, previously healthy adult volunteers made up the cohort, one male and one female.

Sequencing was performed on an Illumina NovaSeq 6000. cDNA libraries for TCRalpha and TCRbeta were prepared by 5'RACE using constant-segment primers, with sample barcodes and unique molecular identifiers added. Trizol reagent was used to extract RNA from every sample. Library amplification was performed in two PCR steps, and a second sample barcode and Illumina TruSeq adapters were introduced in the second step. The libraries were sequenced on an Illumina NovaSeq using 2 x 150 bp paired-end reads. The paper's data handling went like this. The reads were demultiplexed and collapsed into UMI-guided consensus sequences using migec v1.2.7. Using mixcr v2.1.11, UMI consensuses were aligned to TRA and TRB V and J templates and then assembled into clonotypes. Clonotypes were classified as expanded or contracted when called significant by both edgeR and NoisET, with noise models trained on biological replicates. For edgeR calls, the thresholds were a false discovery rate-adjusted p below 0.01 and a log2 fold-change of 1. As an exploratory analysis of dynamics, max-normalized trajectories of the 1000 most abundant clonotypes were examined by PCA with hierarchical clustering. Each responding clone was given a CD4 or CD8 phenotype based on the CD4+ and CD8+ repertoires, which had been sequenced separately. TCRdb trimmed public reads at Q25 via fastp, called clones via MiXCR and kept in-frame beta chains. Rows merge per CDR3 protein into single entries with the most common DNA and genes. What appears here as the V and J calls and clone size reflects TCRdb's work, not the paper's. Within this sample are 550,000 to 700,000 distinct CDR3 sequences, with roughly 18% of them counted one time only. The ten largest clones add up to around 11% of the sample.

PBMCs were isolated by Ficoll-Paque density gradient centrifugation. On the study overall, not on this receptor specifically: From day 15 to 85, contracting clones showed balanced CD4/CD8 phenotypes, whereas a second wave of clones that expanded from day 15 to 37 leaned towards CD4+. The study covered only a couple of mild cases, and larger cohorts including severe cases with pre-infection samples were considered necessary. The second-wave clones that peaked on day 37 were not confirmed to be SARS-CoV-2 specific. Contracting CD4+ clones appeared mostly in the CM and EM memory subsets, whereas CD8+ clones were enriched in EMRA. Some responding clones were found in pre-infection memory, which suggests that pre-existing cross-reactive memory T cells took part in the SARS-CoV-2 response.

This clonotype appeared a few times. This clone's antigen is unknown. One base away there is no much larger clone; base qualities are not given. Sequencing was performed on PBMCs or a T cell subset sorted from them (not recorded which). This TCR was recovered from an adult woman who had mild COVID-19 (a few samples of this study predate the infection). The sample titles of this study are shuffled in the database, so cell type and time point are left out; the donor was told from shared clones.

This receptor carries the CDR3 CASSQSRQINLETQYF. In nucleotide form, the sequence is TGCGCCAGCAGTCAATCGAGGCAGATTAATCTAGAGACCCAGTACTTC. Recombination joined TRBV23-1 with TRBJ2-5, with the D gene too uncertain to name. TRBV23-1 is an ORF, with its function uncertain. The CDR3 contains 16 residues, cysteine and phenylalanine counted. Only the CDR3 DNA stays, 48 bases, in frame from base 1. Trimming at the junction amounts to 0 bases on V and 4 bases on J, and the germline ends lie 15 bases apart.